Listed below are T cell receptor beta chains from one sample, sequenced in a study of beta chain features in type 1 diabetes. Sequencing used immunoSEQ multiplex PCR; TCRdb keeps in-frame clones, though not all of them. Among about 250,000 clones, 11% to 15% were seen once, and the ten largest hold more than 0.02%. The material sequenced was naive CD4+ T cells from blood. These receptors originate from a woman aged 40 to 50 in good health. Both conserved end residues are part of each CDR3. The D gene is left open where the match is weak. Some rows mark clone size as missing; the rest say once, few, many or name a class of expanded clone.

V	D	J	size	DNA	CDR3
TRBV25-1	TRBD1	TRBJ1-5	-	TGTGCCAGCAGGCCAGGGGGTAGCAATCAGCCCCAGCATTTT	CASRPGGSNQPQHF
TRBV5-4	-	TRBJ1-3	-	TGTGCCAGCAGCTTGGGGACAAGCTTGCTCTCTGGAAACACCATATATTTT	CASSLGTSLLSGNTIYF
TRBV9	-	TRBJ2-2	-	TGTGCCAGCAGCGTGAGGTCCGAAACCGGGGAGCTGTTTTTT	CASSVRSETGELFF
TRBV4-3	-	TRBJ2-1	many	TGCGCCAGCAGCCAAGAGTCGGGGGATGAGCAGTTCTTC	CASSQESGDEQFF
TRBV5-6	-	TRBJ2-3	-	TGTGCCAGCAGCTTGGGCGGTAGCACAGATACGCAGTATTTT	CASSLGGSTDTQYF
TRBV5-1	TRBD2	TRBJ2-7	-	TGCGCCAGCAGACACGATCTAGCGGGGACCCCCTACGAGCAGTACTTC	CASRHDLAGTPYEQYF
TRBV4-2	TRBD2	TRBJ2-3	few	TGTGCCAGCAGCCAAGATCGACTAGCGGGGAATGGAGATACGCAGTATTTT	CASSQDRLAGNGDTQYF
TRBV12-5	TRBD2	TRBJ2-5	few	TGTGCTAGTCAAAGCGGGGGGTCGGGCCGGGAGACCCAGTACTTC	CASQSGGSGRETQYF
TRBV6-5	-	TRBJ2-5	few	TGTGCCAGCAGTTACACTAGATGGGAGACCCAGTACTTC	CASSYTRWETQYF
TRBV4-1	-	TRBJ2-7	-	TGCGCCAGCAGCCAAGACCAGGTTAGGGAGCAGTACTTC	CASSQDQVREQYF
TRBV5-1	TRBD1	TRBJ1-2	-	TGCGCCAGCAGCCCAACCCCCGGGACAGGGGTTAACTATGGCTACACCTTC	CASSPTPGTGVNYGYTF
TRBV2	-	TRBJ1-5	-	TGTGCCAGCAGTACTACTACAGGGTTCGGACCCCAGCATTTT	CASSTTTGFGPQHF
TRBV7-2	TRBD1	TRBJ2-7	-	TGTGCCAGCAGCTCCGCAGTTGGGACAGGAGCCTACGAGCAGTACTTC	CASSSAVGTGAYEQYF
TRBV7-2	TRBD1	TRBJ2-7	-	TGTGCCAGCAGCTCCCCCCGGGACAGTTTCTACGAGCAGTACTTC	CASSSPRDSFYEQYF
TRBV7-2	TRBD2	TRBJ2-2	-	TGTGCCAGCAGCCCGGGACTAGGGCTCCCCGGGGAGCTGTTTTTT	CASSPGLGLPGELFF
TRBV9	TRBD2	TRBJ2-5	few	TGTGCCAGCAGCCCGGGACTAGCAGGGATCTACCAAGAGACCCAGTACTTC	CASSPGLAGIYQETQYF
TRBV7-9	TRBD1	TRBJ1-2	few	TGTGCCAGCAGCGGTCTAGGGACAGCCCATGTAGGCTACACCTTC	CASSGLGTAHVGYTF
TRBV21-1	-	TRBJ2-6	few	TGTGCCAGCAGCAAAGTTACAGGGGACCTACTCACTCCTGGGGCCAACGTCCTGACTTTC	CASSKVTGDLLTPGANVLTF
TRBV19	-	TRBJ1-2	-	TGTGCCAGTAGGGTGAGTTCCGGCTATGGCTACACCTTC	CASRVSSGYGYTF
TRBV7-9	TRBD1	TRBJ2-5	-	TGTGCCAGCAGCTCGACAGGGGTTTTACGAGAGACCCAGTACTTC	CASSSTGVLRETQYF
TRBV9	TRBD1	TRBJ2-7	-	TGTGCCAGCAGCGCGAGGGACAGGGCAAAGGACGAGCAGTACTTC	CASSARDRAKDEQYF
TRBV5-1	TRBD1	TRBJ1-4	few	TGCGCCAGCAGCGCGGGACAGGGTTGGACTAATGAAAAACTGTTTTTT	CASSAGQGWTNEKLFF
TRBV2	TRBD1	TRBJ2-5	few	TGTGCCAGCAGTGGCCGACAGGGGGGGGAGACCCAGTACTTC	CASSGRQGGETQYF
TRBV5-1	TRBD2	TRBJ2-1	-	TGCGCCAGCAGCCCGGGACTAGCGGGGGGGTTTTCGGATGAGCAGTTCTTC	CASSPGLAGGFSDEQFF
TRBV21-1	-	TRBJ2-1	few	TGTGCCAGCAGCAAAAAGACAGTGACCTACAATGAGCAGTTCTTC	CASSKKTVTYNEQFF
TRBV7-9	TRBD1	TRBJ1-5	few	TGTGCCAGCAGCCCGGGACAGGCGATTGCTCAGCCCCAGCATTTT	CASSPGQAIAQPQHF
TRBV18	-	TRBJ2-7	few	TGTGCCAGCTCACCGCTCAGCGGCTACGAGCAGTACTTC	CASSPLSGYEQYF